These 23 T cell receptor beta chains share one sample of origin, sequenced in a study of T-cell memory formation after mild COVID-19. One entry per CDR3 protein, called by TCRdb with MiXCR from the 5' RACE reads. Among 250,000 to 350,000 distinct CDR3 sequences listed, around 19% were seen once. Sequenced material: PBMCs or a T cell subset sorted from them (not recorded which). The receptors were sampled from a man aged 18 to 30 who had mild COVID-19 (a few samples of this study predate the infection). Cell type and time point are not known.

The V and J genes are TRBV7-2 and TRBJ2-3; 7 bases are a match to TRBD1. Per germline, CDR1 SGHTA and CDR2 FQGNSA. The CDR3 loop spans 14 amino acids. V lost 4 bases, J lost 6 bases, and 7 bases stayed unmatched. DNA of the CDR3: TGTGCCAGCAGCTCGGGGACAGCCTGGGATACGCAGTATTTT. Translated, it gives CASSSGTAWDTQYF.

CDR3 sequence reads: CASSALGAAQETQYF. CDR3 DNA sequence: TGTGCCAGCTCAGCTCTTGGGGCGGCTCAAGAGACCCAGTACTTC. The chain recombines TRBV18 with TRBJ2-5; tentative D call: TRBD1 (5 bases). V was clipped by 5 bases and J by 2 bases, with 15 bases between them. This CDR3 comprises 15 residues. The germline CDR1 and CDR2 sequences are KGHSH and LQKENI. The full variable domain, rest sourced from reference TRBV18 and TRBJ2-5, is NAGVMQNPRHLVRRRGQEARLRCSPMKGHSHVYWYRQLPEEGLKFMVYLQKENIIDESGMPKERFSAEFPKEGPSILRIQQVVRGDSAAYFCASSALGAAQETQYFGPGTRLLVL.

V is TRBV6-5 and J is TRBJ1-2; D may be TRBD1 (6 bases). The CDR3 runs 14 residues. V gave up 2 bases and J gave up 8 bases, with 15 bases separating them. Germline CDR1 MNHEY, CDR2 SVGAGI. The CDR3 bases are TGTGCCAGCAGTTACATAGGACAGCCCGGGGGCTACACCTTC. Translating gives CASSYIGQPGGYTF.

The chain recombines TRBV29-1 with TRBJ2-3, with 8 bases aligning to TRBD1. Germline CDR1 SQVTM, CDR2 ANQGSEA. With 6 bases clipped from V and 3 bases from J, the junction kept 8 bases outside the gene matches. The CDR3 runs 14 residues. The CDR3 DNA reads as TGCAGCGTCAATCAGGGGGCGCTGACAGATACGCAGTATTTT. Translation gives CSVNQGALTDTQYF.

The chain carries TRBV27 and TRBJ1-4; the D is unclear. CDR3 length equals 14 residues. CDR1 and CDR2 from the germline V gene are MNHEY and SMNVEV (reference sequence). Trimming stripped 3 bases from V and 6 bases from J, with 11 bases between. The CDR3 DNA reads as TGTGCCAGCAGTTTTTTTCCGGGAGATGAAAAACTGTTTTTT. Its translation is CASSFFPGDEKLFF.

The chain joins TRBV5-4 to TRBJ2-5; the match to TRBD2 covers 12 bases. V trimming: 0 bases; J trimming: 5 bases; junction bases outside the gene matches: 11. The CDR3 consists of 18 residues. Germline V lookup: CDR1 SGHNT, CDR2 YYREEE (reference sequence). CDR3 sequence: CASSLAKLLAGGSETQYF. Here the CDR3 DNA reads TGTGCCAGCAGCTTGGCCAAACTCCTAGCGGGGGGGTCGGAGACCCAGTACTTC.

CDR3 protein: CASSLATVDYGYTF. The CDR3 DNA sequence: TGTGCCAGCAGCTTAGCCACAGTTGACTATGGCTACACCTTC. The chain employs TRBV11-1 and TRBJ1-2; D is undetermined. V lost 0 bases to trimming and J lost 3 bases, with 8 bases between them. This CDR3 has 14 amino acids. Germline V CDR1 and CDR2: SGHAT, FQDESV (reference sequence).

This clonotype has only a few counts. The gene calls are TRBV18 and TRBJ2-3; 8 bases fit TRBD1. From germline, CDR1 is KGHSH and CDR2 LQKENI. The length of the CDR3 is 10 residues. The junction had 6 bases not matched to a gene; V was cut back by 8 bases and J by 14 bases. The CDR3, as DNA: TGTGCCAGCGTCGGACAGGGCGTGTATTTT. Translating it yields CASVGQGVYF.

The rearrangement joins TRBV28 to TRBJ2-1; D is uncertain. Germline V lookup: CDR1 MDHEN, CDR2 SYDVKM. The length of the CDR3 is 11 residues. The V gene lost 6 bases and the J gene lost 10 bases, with 10 bases spanning the gap. The CDR3 sequence: CASRNVGEQFF. The DNA of the CDR3 is TGTGCCAGCAGAAACGTGGGGGAGCAGTTCTTC.

The chain uses TRBV7-9 and TRBJ2-3; D is unresolved. The CDR3 spans 11 residues. V lost 6 bases and J lost 6, with 7 bases in between. Germline assignment: CDR1 SEHNR and CDR2 FQNEAQ (reference sequence). This CDR3 is CASRRRDTQYF. For the CDR3, the DNA is TGTGCCAGCAGGAGACGGGATACGCAGTATTTT.

In its sample, this clonotype was seen a few times. The chain uses TRBV27 and TRBJ1-2; D may be TRBD1 (6 bases). Germline-derived CDR1 and CDR2 are MNHEY and SMNVEV (reference sequence). The V end lost 2 bases, the J end lost 8 bases, and 15 bases lay between the germline ends. The CDR3 is 14 residues long. The CDR3 spells CASSLTPQGYGYTF. CDR3 nucleotides: TGTGCCAGCAGTTTAACGCCACAGGGTTACGGCTACACCTTC.

This clonotype was detected ten times or more. The V gene is TRBV11-2, the J gene TRBJ2-3; TRBD2 aligns across 10 bases. V shed 5 bases and J 5 bases; nucleotides not matched to a gene: 10. In germline, CDR1 is SGHAT, CDR2 FQNNGV. The CDR3 runs to 16 residues. This CDR3 is CASSPLAGAEGDTQYF. The CDR3 DNA reads as TGTGCCAGCAGCCCCCTAGCGGGGGCCGAGGGAGATACGCAGTATTTT. The full variable domain, rest sourced from reference TRBV11-2 and TRBJ2-3, is EAGVAQSPRYKIIEKRQSVAFWCNPISGHATLYWYQQILGQGPKLLIQFQNNGVVDDSQLPKDRFSAERLKGVDSTLKIQPAKLEDSAVYLCASSPLAGAEGDTQYFGPGTRLTVL.

The chain uses TRBV3-1 and TRBJ1-1; TRBD1 matches at 9 bases. CDR3 length: 14 amino acids. Germline V lookup: CDR1 LGHDT, CDR2 YNNKEL (reference sequence). The J segment lost 2 bases and the V segment lost 6 bases, leaving 4 bases of the junction unmatched. CDR3 DNA: TGTGCCAGCAGGCGACAGGGGGGAAACACTGAAGCTTTCTTT. Translation gives CASRRQGGNTEAFF. The full variable domain, in which reference TRBV3-1 and TRBJ1-1 provide the parts outside the CDR3, is DTAVSQTPKYLVTQMGNDKSIKCEQNLGHDTMYWYKQDSKKFLKIMFSYNNKELIINETVPNRFSPKSPDKAHLNLHINSLELGDSAVYFCASRRQGGNTEAFFGQGTRLTVV.

This CDR3 reads CASTWGNTIYF. The CDR3 nucleotides read TGTGCCAGCACCTGGGGTAACACCATATATTTT. The chain carries TRBV28 and TRBJ1-3; the D is unclear. Germline CDR1 and CDR2: MDHEN and SYDVKM. Trimming stripped 7 bases from V and 7 bases from J, with 8 bases between. The CDR3 length is 11 residues. Together with reference TRBV28 and TRBJ1-3, the CDR3 gives the full variable domain: DVKVTQSSRYLVKRTGEKVFLECVQDMDHENMFWYRQDPGLGLRLIYFSYDVKMKEKGDIPEGYSVSREKKERFSLILESASTNQTSMYLCASTWGNTIYFGEGSWLTVV.

The chain links TRBV5-1 to TRBJ2-5; 11 positions agree with TRBD2. CDR3 length equals 15 residues. Per germline, CDR1 SGHRS and CDR2 YFSETQ. V was clipped by 3 bases and J by 4 bases; unmatched bases: 5. The CDR3: CASSWSGTSGETQYF. The DNA for the CDR3 is TGCGCCAGCAGCTGGTCGGGGACTAGCGGAGAGACCCAGTACTTC.

The chain employs TRBV7-8 and TRBJ2-3; D remains ambiguous. Trimming cost V 6 bases and J 6 bases, with 10 bases left between them. CDR1 is SGHVS, CDR2 FQNEAQ, per germline. This CDR3 comprises 12 residues. This chain's CDR3 is CASSSQKDTQYF. CDR3 DNA sequence: TGTGCCAGCAGTTCACAAAAGGATACGCAGTATTTT.

The chain has TRBV5-1 and TRBJ2-7; tentative D call: TRBD2 (5 bases). The germline V gene encodes CDR1 SGHRS and CDR2 YFSETQ. Between the trimmed V and J ends, which lost 4 bases and 3 bases, there was a span of 14 bases. The length of the CDR3 is 14 residues. CDR3 DNA: TGCGCCAGCAGCCCTAGAATCGGGGACTACGAGCAGTACGTC. It translates to CASSPRIGDYEQYV.

This clonotype was seen a handful of times. J is TRBJ1-5 and V is TRBV19; D is uncertain. The V end was cut by 1 base, the J end by 5 bases, with 12 bases between. The germline CDR1 and CDR2 sequences are LNHDA and SQIVND (reference sequence). CDR3 size: 15 residues. CDR3 coding DNA: TGTGCCAGTAGTATAGTACCGGCGGAAGATCAGCCCCAGCATTTT. This gives the protein CASSIVPAEDQPQHF.

This clonotype was found a few times. This sequence joins TRBV7-8 and TRBJ2-2, with D maybe TRBD2 (6 bases). In germline, CDR1 is SGHVS, CDR2 FQNEAQ. This CDR3 region has 17 residues. Trimming stripped 0 bases from V and 2 bases from J, with 13 bases between. CDR3 DNA: TGTGCCAGCAGCTTAGCCGCGGGACGAAGAAACACCGGGGAGCTGTTTTTT. This encodes CASSLAAGRRNTGELFF. Full variable domain (remainder filled in from reference TRBV7-8 and TRBJ2-2): GAGVSQSPRYKVAKRGQDVALRCDPISGHVSLFWYQQALGQGPEFLTYFQNEAQLDKSGLPSDRFFAERPEGSVSTLKIQRTQQEDSAVYLCASSLAAGRRNTGELFFGEGSRLTVL.

This sequence joins TRBV7-8 and TRBJ2-6; 7 nucleotides agree with TRBD1. The CDR3 has 14 amino acids. CDR1 SGHVS and CDR2 FQNEAQ come from the germline V gene. V gave up 7 bases and J gave up 2 bases; unmatched junction bases: 2. In DNA form, the CDR3 reads TGTGCCAGCACCCAGGGGGCTGGGGCCAACGTCCTGACTTTC. This encodes CASTQGAGANVLTF.

The chain links TRBV7-2 to TRBJ1-5, with 10 nucleotides matching TRBD1. The length of the CDR3 is 17 residues. Per the germline V gene, CDR1 is SGHTA and CDR2 is FQGNSA. V lost 6 bases and J lost 2; bases outside the gene matches: 10. In nucleotides, the CDR3 is TGTGCCAGCAGTCATAGTACCGGGACAGGGGGCAATCAGCCCCAGCATTTT. It encodes CASSHSTGTGGNQPQHF.

The V call is TRBV6-5, the J call TRBJ2-3, with unresolved D. Trimming cost V 7 bases and J 6 bases, with 14 bases left between them. Germline V gene sequence: CDR1 MNHEY, CDR2 SVGAGI. There are 13 residues in the CDR3. The CDR3 is CASTTQVGDTQYF. For the CDR3, the DNA is TGTGCCAGCACCACCCAGGTGGGGGATACGCAGTATTTT.

The V and J genes are TRBV7-9 and TRBJ1-6; the D is unclear. Germline CDR1 reads SEHNR; CDR2 reads FQNEAQ (reference sequence). Trimming cost V 5 bases and J 10 bases, with 9 bases left between them. The CDR3 has 12 residues. This chain's CDR3 is CASSAMGSPLHF. The CDR3 bases are TGTGCCAGCAGCGCTATGGGATCACCCCTCCACTTT.